The present T cell receptor beta chain was sequenced within a study of cytomegalovirus exposure and HLA in healthy donors. The PCR ran on 60 Vbeta and 13 Jbeta primers. Measured with immunoSEQ multiplex PCR; TCRdb has only the in-frame clones, and not every one. The repertoire holds under 250,000 clones, roughly 80% seen once, with roughly 1.5% in the top ten. Comment on this clone: Its matching antigen is unknown.

Findings of the study overall: Across donors, most TCRs were seen rarely, yet some public ones were widespread.

The V segment lost 2 bases and the J segment 7 bases; nucleotides outside the gene matches: 3. The CDR3 sequence is 14 residues long. Germline V gene data show CDR1 as MNHNY and CDR2 as SVGAGI (reference sequence). This clonotype originated in a man aged 50-60 years in good health and CMV-seronegative. The V and J genes are TRBV6-6 and TRBJ1-4; 8 nucleotides line up with TRBD1. Sequencing used PBMCs. The CDR3 loop reads CASSYPGQGEKLFF. Written as DNA, the CDR3 is TGTGCCAGCAGTTACCCAGGACAGGGTGAAAAACTGTTTTTT.